The entry that follows covers one T cell receptor (beta chain) sequence. Its antigen remains unidentified. CDR3 length equals 18 residues. The germline V gene has CDR1 KGHSH and CDR2 LQKENI. V lost 2 bases and J lost 2; bases outside the gene matches: 11. The use of a sample-barcoded 5' primer and a J-beta primer mix characterized a second PCR of 7 to 11 cycles. TCRdb redid the calling of the 5' RACE reads with MiXCR, one entry per CDR3 protein. This sample has over 1,200,000 distinct CDR3 sequences; around 59% occur once, and the top ten carry 5% to 7%. The data belong to a study of blood T cells in healthy people across ages. Study-level results: The donors' CMV status was not determined, possibly confounding changes in expanded clonotypes. Diversity of TCR beta correlated strongly with naive T cell percentage. Estimated diversity across one million T cells was deemed an underestimate.

The sequence came from a man between 18 and 35 years old in good health. The sample consisted of blood. The J gene is TRBJ2-1, the V gene TRBV18; 8 bases are shared with TRBD2. CDR3 in DNA: TGTGCCAGCTCACCAGGCTTTCGCGGGGGGACCGCCTACAATGAGCAGTTCTTC. Translating gives CASSPGFRGGTAYNEQFF.